This T cell receptor beta chain was sequenced for a study of T cell repertoires in cytomegalovirus infection. Looking at the study overall: CMV infection and matching HLA type were both indicated by public TCR beta signatures.

The CDR3 has 14 residues. Germline CDR1 is SGHDT and CDR2 is YYEEEE. V shed 6 bases and J 3 bases; nucleotides not matched to a gene: 7. A word on this clonotype: Antigen: not known.

TCRdb reanalysed the reads using MiXCR and keeps one entry per CDR3 protein. The sample lists a few hundred thousand distinct CDR3 sequences; around two fifths were seen once. The V and J genes are TRBV5-6 and TRBJ1-2; 8 positions agree with TRBD1. The sequencing here drew on cultured PBMCs, taken from culture after CMV antigen stimulation. The clonotype was recovered from a human donor in good health (CMV status not recorded). Some clones in this sample may be carry-over from other donors' samples. The CDR3 nucleotides are TGTGCCAGCACGCCAACAGGGGGGGACTATGGCTACACCTTC. Translated, it gives CASTPTGGDYGYTF.